This TCR beta chain was recovered during a study of T cells in localized non-small cell lung cancer. To note about this clone: Its antigen is unknown.

Study-wide points: The appearance of a median roughly 53 of the top 100 tumor clones was seen in adjacent lung.

The CDR3 is 13 amino acids. Germline lookup yields CDR1 LNHNV and CDR2 YYDKDF (reference sequence). V gave up 3 bases and J gave up 2 bases, with 7 bases separating them. Sequencing used immunoSEQ multiplex PCR; TCRdb keeps in-frame clones, though not all of them. The sample includes about 33,000 clones, approximately 91% seen only once; the top ten take about 6%. This material consisted of PBMCs, taken before any cancer treatment. This clonotype was obtained from a man aged 40 to 69 with stage II lung adenocarcinoma. The chain is built from TRBV15 and TRBJ1-2; D not certain. CDR3 loop: CATSRLQNYGYTF. The CDR3 DNA sequence: TGTGCCACCAGCAGGTTACAGAACTATGGCTACACCTTC.